This TCR beta chain stems from a study of blood T cell repertoires in COVID-19. Per the original methods: Estimated nucleated cell counts came from reference gene primer amplification. Clones were read by immunoSEQ multiplex PCR, and TCRdb kept only the in-frame ones, dropping some. V, J and clone size are taken as reported in that table, and D and trimming were inferred from the DNA itself. Found here are about 65,000 clones, approximately 94% of them singletons; the top ten hold approximately 2.9%. This CDR3 has 16 amino acids. CDR1 is LNHDA, CDR2 SQIVND, per germline (reference sequence). With V trimmed by 3 bases and J by 4 bases, 9 bases remained unmatched.

The receptor was isolated from a man aged 65-85 years with active COVID-19. This chain connects TRBV19 to TRBJ1-3, with 7 bases that match TRBD1. Input material: peripheral blood. The CDR3 loop is CASSIEKGAGGNTIYF. In nucleotides, the CDR3 is TGTGCCAGTAGTATTGAAAAGGGGGCTGGCGGAAACACCATATATTTT.